Listed here is a single T cell receptor (beta chain). This entry comes from a study of T cells in Graves' hyperthyroidism and ophthalmopathy. Hyperthyroidism of Graves' type that showed no ophthalmopathy progression within 18 months was stable. Uncontrolled infections, other autoimmune diseases, pregnancy or lactation led to exclusion of patients. V was trimmed by 8 bases and J by 2 bases, leaving 10 bases between them. CDR3 length: 12 amino acids. Germline loops: CDR1 MNHNS, CDR2 SASEGT. Amplified TCR beta CDR3 regions came from RNA transcripts. Researchers ran a first-round RT-PCR on the TCR CDR3 using the HTBI primer set. TCRdb processed the multiplex PCR reads anew with MiXCR; each CDR3 protein has one entry. The sample lists more than 300,000 distinct CDR3 sequences, under 15% occurring once.

J is TRBJ2-7 and V is TRBV6-1; D is unclear. The sequencing input was blood. The receptor's source is a woman in her late teens or twenties with Graves' hyperthyroidism. Written as DNA, the CDR3 is TGTGCCAGCTTAAACCCAGCCTACGAGCAGTACTTC. Translating gives CASLNPAYEQYF.